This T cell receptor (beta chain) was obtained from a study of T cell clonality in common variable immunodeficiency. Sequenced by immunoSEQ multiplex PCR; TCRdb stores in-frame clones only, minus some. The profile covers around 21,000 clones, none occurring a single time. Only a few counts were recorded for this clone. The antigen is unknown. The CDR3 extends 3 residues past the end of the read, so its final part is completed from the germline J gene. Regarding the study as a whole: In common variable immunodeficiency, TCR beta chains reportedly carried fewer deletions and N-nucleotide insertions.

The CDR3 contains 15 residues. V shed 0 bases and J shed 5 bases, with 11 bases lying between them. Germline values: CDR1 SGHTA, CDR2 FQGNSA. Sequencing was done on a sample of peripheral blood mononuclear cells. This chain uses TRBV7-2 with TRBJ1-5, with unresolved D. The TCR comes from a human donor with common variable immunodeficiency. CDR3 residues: CASSLASGRDQPQHF. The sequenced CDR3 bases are TGTGCCAGCAGCTTAGCTTCCGGCCGGGATCAGCCC.